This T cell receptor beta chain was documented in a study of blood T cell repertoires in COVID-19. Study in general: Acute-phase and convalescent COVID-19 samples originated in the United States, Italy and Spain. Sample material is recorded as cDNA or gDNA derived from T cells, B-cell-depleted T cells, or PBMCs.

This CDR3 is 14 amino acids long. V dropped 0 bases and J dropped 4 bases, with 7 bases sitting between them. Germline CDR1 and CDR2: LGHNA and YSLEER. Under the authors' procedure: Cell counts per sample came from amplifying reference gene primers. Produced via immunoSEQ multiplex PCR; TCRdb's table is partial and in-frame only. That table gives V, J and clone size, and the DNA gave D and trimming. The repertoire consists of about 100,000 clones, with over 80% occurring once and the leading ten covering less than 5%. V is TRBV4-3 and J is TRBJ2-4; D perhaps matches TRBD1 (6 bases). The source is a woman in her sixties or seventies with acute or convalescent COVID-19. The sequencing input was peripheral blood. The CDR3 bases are TGCGCCAGCAGCCAAGAACAGGGAAAAAACATTCAGTACTTC. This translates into CASSQEQGKNIQYF.